This T cell receptor (beta chain) emerged from a study of regulatory T cells in long-lasting Graves disease (dated by TCRdb to the early 2020s). For the wider study: Persistent Graves' disease was defined as antithyroid drug treatment for over 5 years with persistently positive TSH receptor autoantibodies. Peripheral blood TCR sequencing and RNA sequencing compared persistent Graves' disease patients with newly diagnosed Graves' disease patients. The study was registered as a clinical trial and conducted in China. A total of about 33 samples underwent TCR sequencing, from some 13 patients with persistent Graves' disease and 20 or so patients with newly diagnosed Graves' disease. Persistent Graves' disease patients in the clinical cohort had taken antithyroid drugs for about 10.3 years on average.

This clonotype was found a few times. Its antigen is unknown. Within one base of it there is no much larger clone, and no base qualities were kept. The CDR3 measures 13 amino acids from cysteine to phenylalanine. Only CDR3 DNA remains: 39 bases, in frame from the first base. Trimming accounts for 3 bases at V and 7 bases at J, while the number of junction bases matched to no gene is 7. CDR1 DFQATT and CDR2 SNEGSKA were looked up in the germline V gene (reference sequence). Libraries were made using multiplex PCR. Sequencing took place on an Illumina HiSeq 4000. iRepertoire HTBI primers and Arm-PCR amplification of CDR3 regions were used to construct TCR beta libraries. Before sequencing, the PCR products underwent gel purification. For the original study's pipeline: A total of around 59 TRBV and approximately 15 TRBJ segments were identified across samples and were used for gene usage analysis of CDR3 amino acid clonotypes. COPE and FqMerger were used to merge the filtered high-quality paired reads into contigs. Contigs were aligned with BLAST to IMGT TRBV, TRBD and TRBJ reference genes, and CDR3 was defined per IMGT. Any clonotype with a frequency above 0.1% was counted as a highly expanded clone. Shannon entropy served as the measure of repertoire diversity, while the Gini coefficient captured V-J evenness. Public clonotypes were defined as clonotypes shared by more than one individual. The public reads were reprocessed in TCRdb via fastp at Q25 and MiXCR, keeping in-frame beta chains. Here each entry gathers all rows of one CDR3 protein and keeps the most common genes and DNA. TCRdb assigned the V and J calls; the authors' analysis was not used. The sample table holds approximately 400,000 distinct CDR3 sequences, of which 20% to 25% were seen once. The ten most abundant clones make up roughly 28% of the sample.

Paper-wide results and their limitations: Because the primary lesion, thyroid tissue, could not be accessed, the study looked at peripheral blood alone. Persistent disease showed preferential use of TRBV28, TRBJ1-2 and TRBJ2-5, whereas newly diagnosed disease favored TRBV20-1 and TRBJ2-1. More public clonotypes were shared among persistent patients (over 2,500) than among newly diagnosed patients (under 1,000). The authors noted that the small sample size was a limitation that may lower accuracy. Only the TCR beta chain was sequenced and analyzed. Compared with newly diagnosed patients, persistent Graves' disease patients had lower TCR Shannon entropy and fewer highly expanded clones, which suggests clonal expansion.

The intended sense of this specimen's time point label: persistent/refractory GD, antithyroid drugs over 5 years with positive TRAb. RNA was extracted from PBMCs in TRIzol for both TCR sequencing and RNA sequencing. The diagnosis of Graves' disease was made according to American Thyroid Association guidelines. Recruitment of patients was carried out at an endocrinology department in Xi'an, China. From each patient, around 9.3 milliliters of peripheral blood was collected into an EDTA anticoagulant tube. Ficoll Paque Plus density gradient separation was used to isolate PBMCs, and no additional T cell sorting was done. An Agilent 2100 Bioanalyzer and agarose gel were used to check RNA quality, while a NanoDrop 2000 measured RNA concentration.

The sample here was peripheral blood mononuclear cells (PBMCs), taken when the disease was refractory, from a patient treated with antithyroid drugs. This receptor was taken from a female donor with Graves disease. The chain is encoded by TRBV20-1 joined to TRBJ1-1, with 8 bases matching TRBD1. Read as DNA, the sequence is TGCAGTGCTAGCGCCGGACAGGGCCGTGAAGCTTTCTTT. It translates as CSASAGQGREAFF.